The 3 T cell receptor beta chains below all came from one sample that was sequenced in a study of T cell responses to AZD1222 COVID-19 vaccine. This table comes from immunoSEQ multiplex PCR, and its TCRdb copy is limited to in-frame clones, with some not included. Of approximately 120,000 clones detected, 70% to 90% appear once; the ten largest clones hold roughly a quarter. This sample comprised peripheral blood, obtained on day 0 of AZD1222 vaccination. These receptors were taken from an adult in good health.

CDR3 sequence: CASSFAGMGEAYGYTF. CDR3 DNA: TGCGCCAGCAGCTTCGCAGGGATGGGCGAGGCCTATGGCTACACCTTC. J is TRBJ1-2 and V is TRBV5-1; maybe TRBD1 (5 bases). The germline V and J ends were trimmed by 2 bases and 4 bases, with 18 bases remaining between them. From germline, CDR1 is SGHRS and CDR2 YFSETQ. This CDR3 has 16 residues.

V gene TRBV11-3 combines with J gene TRBJ2-2, with D unresolved. The CDR3 loop spans 16 amino acids. The germline V gene encodes CDR1 SGHNT and CDR2 YENEEA. V was cut by 2 bases and J by 4 bases, with 14 bases left in between. The CDR3 loop is CASSLSKWSVTGELFF. DNA for the CDR3: TGTGCCAGCAGCTTATCTAAGTGGTCGGTCACCGGGGAGCTGTTTTTT.

The chain joins TRBV24-1 to TRBJ2-2, with D hard to call. Germline CDR1 and CDR2: KGHDR and SFDVKD. The CDR3 has 13 amino acids. Between the trimmed V and J ends, which lost 4 bases and 0 bases, there was a span of 2 bases. The DNA of the CDR3 is TGTGCCACCAGTGACCCGAACACCGGGGAGCTGTTTTTT. This sequence encodes CATSDPNTGELFF.